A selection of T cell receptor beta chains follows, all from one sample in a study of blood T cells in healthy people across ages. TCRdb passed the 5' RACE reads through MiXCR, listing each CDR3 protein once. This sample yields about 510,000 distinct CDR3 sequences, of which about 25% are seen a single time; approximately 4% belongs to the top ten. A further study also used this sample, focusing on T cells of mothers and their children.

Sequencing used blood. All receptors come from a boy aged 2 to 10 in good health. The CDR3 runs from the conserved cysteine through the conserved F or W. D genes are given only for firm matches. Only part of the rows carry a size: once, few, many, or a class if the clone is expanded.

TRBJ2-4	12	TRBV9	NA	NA	TGTGCCAGCAGCGGCTACGCGGGACCCCCACACTTC	CASSGYAGPPHF
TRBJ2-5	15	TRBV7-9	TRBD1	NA	TGTGCCAGCAGCACCCTAGACAGGGGGAAAGAGACCCAGTACTTC	CASSTLDRGKETQYF
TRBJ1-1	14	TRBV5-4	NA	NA	TGTGCCAGCAGCTTGATAGGGGAGGACACTGAAGCTTTCTTT	CASSLIGEDTEAFF
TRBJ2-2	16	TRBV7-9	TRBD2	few	TGTGCCAGCAGATCGACGGGCGGGGGGAACACCGGGGAGCTGTTTTTT	CASRSTGGGNTGELFF
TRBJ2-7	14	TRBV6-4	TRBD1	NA	TGTGCCGGCCCTTTTACAGGGGGCCCCTACGAGCAGTACTTC	CAGPFTGGPYEQYF
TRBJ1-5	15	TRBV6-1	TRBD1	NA	TGTGCCAGCAGTGCCGGTCGGACAGGGGATCAGCCCCAGCATTTT	CASSAGRTGDQPQHF
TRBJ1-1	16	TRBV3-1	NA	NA	TGTGCCAGCAGCCAAGATTCAGGGCTTTGGAACACTGAAGCTTTCTTT	CASSQDSGLWNTEAFF
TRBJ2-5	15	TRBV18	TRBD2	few	TGTGCCAGCTCACCACCTGCGGGGGGATCAGAGACCCAGTACTTC	CASSPPAGGSETQYF
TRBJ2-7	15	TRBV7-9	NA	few	TGTGCCAGCAGCTTATACAGGGCGAAATCCTACGAGCAGTACTTC	CASSLYRAKSYEQYF
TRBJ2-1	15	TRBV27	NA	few	TGTGCCAGCAGTTCAGAGGGGCGACCTGGCAATGAGCAGTTCTTC	CASSSEGRPGNEQFF
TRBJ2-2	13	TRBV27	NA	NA	TGTGCCAGCAGTTTACAGGGTATCCGGGAGCTGTTTTTT	CASSLQGIRELFF
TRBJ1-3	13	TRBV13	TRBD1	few	TGTGCCAGCAGCTCCCGACAGGGAGACACCATATATTTT	CASSSRQGDTIYF
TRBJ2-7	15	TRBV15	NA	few	TGTGCCACCAGCAGAGAGTATACAGGGATCTACGAGCAGTACTTC	CATSREYTGIYEQYF
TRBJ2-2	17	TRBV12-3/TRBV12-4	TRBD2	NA	TGTGCCGCCTCAAGGGGGAGCGGGAGCTCCCCGACCGGGGAGCTGTTTTTT	CAASRGSGSSPTGELFF
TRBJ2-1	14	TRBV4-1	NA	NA	TGCGCCAGCAGCCAAAACGGGGCCTACAATGAGCAGTTCTTC	CASSQNGAYNEQFF
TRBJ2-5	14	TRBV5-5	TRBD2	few	TGTGCCAGCAGCACTACCGGGACTAGGAAGACCCAGTACTTC	CASSTTGTRKTQYF
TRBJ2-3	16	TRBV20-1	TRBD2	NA	TGCAGTGCTAGCCCCGTACTAGCGGGAGGTGAAGATACGCAGTATTTT	CSASPVLAGGEDTQYF
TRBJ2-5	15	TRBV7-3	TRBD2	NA	TGTGCCAGCAGCTTGGGCGGGGGTCATGGAGAGACCCAGTACTTC	CASSLGGGHGETQYF
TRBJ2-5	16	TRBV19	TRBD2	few	TGTGCCAGTAGCCATTGGACTAGCGGGAGGGAAGAGACCCAGTACTTC	CASSHWTSGREETQYF
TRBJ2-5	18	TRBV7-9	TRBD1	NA	TGTGCCAGCAGCACCACCAGGACCGGGACAGGGGTTCAAGAGACCCAGTACTTC	CASSTTRTGTGVQETQYF
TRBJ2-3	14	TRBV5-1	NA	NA	TGCGCCAGCAGTATGGGGGCTAGCACAGATACGCAGTATTTT	CASSMGASTDTQYF
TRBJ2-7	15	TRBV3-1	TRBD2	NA	TGTGCCAGCAGCCCGGGAGGGGGATTGGCAAACGAGCAGTACTTC	CASSPGGGLANEQYF
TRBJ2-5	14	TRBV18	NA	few	TGTGCCAGCTCACCGGGGACCAACCAAGAGACCCAGTACTTC	CASSPGTNQETQYF
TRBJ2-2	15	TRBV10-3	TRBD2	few	TGTGCCATCAGTGTGGGGACTAGCGGTACCGGGGAGCTGTTTTTT	CAISVGTSGTGELFF
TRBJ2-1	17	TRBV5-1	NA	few	TGCGCCAGCTTCGACGGGGTAGGTTTAAACTCCTACAATGAGCAGTTCTTC	CASFDGVGLNSYNEQFF
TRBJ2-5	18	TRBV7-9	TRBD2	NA	TGTGCCAGCAGCGCCCTTGCCTACAGCGGGGGGAGGCTGGAGACCCAGTACTTC	CASSALAYSGGRLETQYF
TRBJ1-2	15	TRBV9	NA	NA	TGTGCCAGCAGCGTAGCGAGCGGAGGTCTTTATGGCTACACCTTC	CASSVASGGLYGYTF
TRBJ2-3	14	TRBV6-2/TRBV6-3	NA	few	TGTGCCAGCAGTTACGGGGGGGCCACAGATACGCGGTATTTT	CASSYGGATDTRYF
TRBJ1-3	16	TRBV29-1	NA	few	TGCAGCGTTGCCCTGTTGAAGGGGGGCACTGGAAACACCATATATTTT	CSVALLKGGTGNTIYF
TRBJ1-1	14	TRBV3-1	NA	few	TGTGCCAGCAGCCGCGGGAACCTCGGTTCTGAAGCTTTCTTT	CASSRGNLGSEAFF
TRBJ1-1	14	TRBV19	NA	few	TGTGCCAGTTATTCATGGGGGGGTAACACTGAAGCTTTCTTT	CASYSWGGNTEAFF
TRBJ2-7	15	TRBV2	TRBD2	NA	TGTGCCAGCACCCTTCATCCGGGACTAGATTACGAGCAGTACTTC	CASTLHPGLDYEQYF
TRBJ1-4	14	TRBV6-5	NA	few	TGTGCCAGCAGTTACGATACGGGTGTTTTGGAACTGTTTTTT	CASSYDTGVLELFF
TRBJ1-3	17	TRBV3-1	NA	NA	TGTGCCAGCAGCCAAGATATACTACGAAGGGGTGGAAACACCATATATTTT	CASSQDILRRGGNTIYF
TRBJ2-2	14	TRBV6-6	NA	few	TGTGCCAGCAGGCTGAGCGGGTCCACCGGGGAGCTGTTTTTT	CASRLSGSTGELFF
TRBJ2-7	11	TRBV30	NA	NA	TGTGCCTGGATACTGCAGACTACAGCGTACTTC	CAWILQTTAYF
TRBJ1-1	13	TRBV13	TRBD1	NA	TGTGCCAGCAGCTTATGGACAGGGGGGGAAGCTTTCTTT	CASSLWTGGEAFF